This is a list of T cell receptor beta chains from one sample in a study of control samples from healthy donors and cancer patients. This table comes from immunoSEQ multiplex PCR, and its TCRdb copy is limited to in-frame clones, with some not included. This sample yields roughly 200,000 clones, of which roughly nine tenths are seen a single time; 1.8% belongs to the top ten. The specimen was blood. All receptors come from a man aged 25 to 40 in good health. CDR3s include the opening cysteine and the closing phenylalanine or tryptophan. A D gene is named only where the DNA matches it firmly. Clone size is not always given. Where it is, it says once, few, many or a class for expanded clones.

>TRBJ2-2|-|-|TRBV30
TGTGCCTGGATTAGAAGGACGGATACGAACACCGGGGAGCTGTTTTTT
CAWIRRTDTNTGELFF
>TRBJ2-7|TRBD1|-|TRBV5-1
TGCGCCAGCAGCTTGGTAACGGGACAGGGTTACGAGCAGTACTTC
CASSLVTGQGYEQYF
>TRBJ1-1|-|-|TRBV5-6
TGTGCCAGCAGCTTGGGCAGGGGGAACACTGAAGCTTTCTTT
CASSLGRGNTEAFF
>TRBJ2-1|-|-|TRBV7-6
TGTGCCAGCAGCTTATGGGGGGATGAGCAGTTCTTC
CASSLWGDEQFF
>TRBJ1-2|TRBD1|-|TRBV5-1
TGCGCCAGCAGCTTGGAGACAGGGGCTGGCTACACCTTC
CASSLETGAGYTF
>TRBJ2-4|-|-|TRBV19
TGTGCCAGTAATGGAGGGGGTTCTAAAAACATTCAGTACTTC
CASNGGGSKNIQYF
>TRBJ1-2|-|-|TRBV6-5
TGTGCCAGCAGTTACTCGAGAGGGGGAACGGATGGCTACACCTTC
CASSYSRGGTDGYTF
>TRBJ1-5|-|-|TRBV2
TGTGCCAGCAGTGTAACCATTCTCGGACATGGGAGCAATCAGCCCCAGCATTTT
CASSVTILGHGSNQPQHF
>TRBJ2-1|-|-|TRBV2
TGTGCCAGCAGTGCTAGGAGGGGGGCCTACAATGAGCAGTTCTTC
CASSARRGAYNEQFF
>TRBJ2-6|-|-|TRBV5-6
TGTGCCAGCAGCCTCACAAGAAACTCTGGGGCCAACGTCCTGACTTTC
CASSLTRNSGANVLTF
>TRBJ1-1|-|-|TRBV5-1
TGCGCCAGCAGCTTAGTCTCGAACACTGAAGCTTTCTTT
CASSLVSNTEAFF
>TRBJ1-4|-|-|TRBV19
TGTGCCAGTAGTATCAGGTCTAATGAAAAACTGTTTTTT
CASSIRSNEKLFF
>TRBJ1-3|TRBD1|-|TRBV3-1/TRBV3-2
TGTGCCAGCAGCCCGTACTATCAGGGGGCTGGAAACACCATATATTTT
CASSPYYQGAGNTIYF
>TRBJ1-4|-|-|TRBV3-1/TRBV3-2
TGTGCCAGCAGCCACACAGGTTTGGGCACTTCTTTTGAAAAACTGTTTTTT
CASSHTGLGTSFEKLFF
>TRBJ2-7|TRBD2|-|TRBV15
TGTGCCACCAGCTTGACTAGCGGGGTCTACGAGCAGTACTTC
CATSLTSGVYEQYF
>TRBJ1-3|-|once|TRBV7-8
TGTGCCAGCAGCCTCGTACAGAGTACTACCTCTGGAAACACCATATATTTT
CASSLVQSTTSGNTIYF
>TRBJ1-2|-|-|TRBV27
TGTGCCAGCAGACAGACCGGGACAAAGAATGGCTACACCTTC
CASRQTGTKNGYTF
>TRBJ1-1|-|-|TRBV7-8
TGTGCCAGCAGCTCCGGGGGTGAAGCTTTCTTT
CASSSGGEAFF
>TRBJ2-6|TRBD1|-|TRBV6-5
TGTGCCAGCAGTTACGACAGGGCCTCTGGGGCCAACGTCCTGACTTTC
CASSYDRASGANVLTF
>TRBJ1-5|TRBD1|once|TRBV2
TGTGCCGGCAGGGGGGCTAGCAATCAGCCCCAGCATTTT
CAGRGASNQPQHF
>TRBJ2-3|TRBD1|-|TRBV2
TGTGCCAGCATCCGGGACAGGGGGCCGGATACGCAGTATTTT
CASIRDRGPDTQYF
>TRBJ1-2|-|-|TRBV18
TGTGCCAGCTCAACCCGCGGAGACTATTACACCTTC
CASSTRGDYYTF
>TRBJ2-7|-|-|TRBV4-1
TGCGCCAGCAGCCAAGGACAGAGCCACTACGAGCAGTACTTC
CASSQGQSHYEQYF
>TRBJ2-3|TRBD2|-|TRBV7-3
TGTGCCAGCAGCTTACGCGGGGGGGCCGGGACAGATACGCAGTATTTT
CASSLRGGAGTDTQYF
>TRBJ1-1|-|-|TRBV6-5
TGTGCCAGCAGTTCCGGGACCCTGAACACTGAAGCTTTCTTT
CASSSGTLNTEAFF
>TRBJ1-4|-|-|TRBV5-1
TGCGCCAGCAGCCAAACGGGACAAGGTGAAAAACTGTTTTTT
CASSQTGQGEKLFF
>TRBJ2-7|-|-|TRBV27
TGTGCCAGCAGCTTGACAGTTTTCTCCTACGAGCAGTACTTC
CASSLTVFSYEQYF
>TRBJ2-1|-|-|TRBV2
TGTGCCAGCAGAGAACCGGGACGGCAAGGATACAATGAGCAGTTCTTC
CASREPGRQGYNEQFF
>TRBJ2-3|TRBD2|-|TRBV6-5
TGTGCCAGCAGTTCCTACGGGGGGAATACAGATACGCAGTATTTT
CASSSYGGNTDTQYF
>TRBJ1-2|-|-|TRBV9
TGTGCCAGCAGCTCCCCCGGGGTTGAGGGCTACACCTTC
CASSSPGVEGYTF
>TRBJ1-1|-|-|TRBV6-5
TGTGCCAGCAGGACAGTGAACACTGAAGCTTTCTTT
CASRTVNTEAFF
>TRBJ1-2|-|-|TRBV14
TGTGCCAGCAGTCCGTATGGGGCCTATGGCTACACCTTC
CASSPYGAYGYTF
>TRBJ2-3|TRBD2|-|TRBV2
TGTGCCAGCAGTAGACTTCAAGCGGGGGGAGCTGATACGCAGTATTTT
CASSRLQAGGADTQYF
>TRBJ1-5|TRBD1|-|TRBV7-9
TGTGCCAGCGCTCCGGTGGGGGTGGGACAGGGGAATCAGCCCCAGCATTTT
CASAPVGVGQGNQPQHF
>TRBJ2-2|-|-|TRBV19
TGTGCCAGTAGTATAGATCCGTCGAGGGAGCTGTTTTTT
CASSIDPSRELFF
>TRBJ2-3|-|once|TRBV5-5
TGTGCCAGCAGCTCGGCGAGGGTGGGCACAGATACGCAGTATTTT
CASSSARVGTDTQYF
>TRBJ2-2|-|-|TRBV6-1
TGTGCCAGCAGTGAAGTCGTCAACACCGGGGAGCTGTTTTTT
CASSEVVNTGELFF
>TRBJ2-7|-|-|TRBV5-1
TGCGCCAGCAGTCTTAATTCGTTCTACGAGCAGTACTTC
CASSLNSFYEQYF
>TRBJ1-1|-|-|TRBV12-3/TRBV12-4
TGTGCCAGCAGCTTCAACGAGAACACTGAAGCTTTCTTT
CASSFNENTEAFF
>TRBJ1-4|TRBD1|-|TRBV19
TGTGCCAGTAGTGGCCTACAGGGGGCTTTGCCAACTAATGAAAAACTGTTTTTT
CASSGLQGALPTNEKLFF
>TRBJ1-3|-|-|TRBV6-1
TGTGCCAGCAGTGAACGACCGACGAGCTCTGGAAACACCATATATTTT
CASSERPTSSGNTIYF
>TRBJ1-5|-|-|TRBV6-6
TGTGCCAGCAGACGACAGGAAAATCAGCCCCAGCATTTT
CASRRQENQPQHF
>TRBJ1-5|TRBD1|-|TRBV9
TGTGCCAGCAGCCCCGGGGGTGACAGGGTAGGTCAGCCCCAGCATTTT
CASSPGGDRVGQPQHF
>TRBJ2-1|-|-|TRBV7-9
TGTGCCAGCGAACACAATGAGCAGTTCTTC
CASEHNEQFF
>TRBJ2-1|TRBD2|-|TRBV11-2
TGTGCCAGCAGCTCCGCCCTGCGGGGGGTGCGTGAGCAGTTCTTC
CASSSALRGVREQFF
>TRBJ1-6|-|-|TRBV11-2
TGTGCCAGCAGCTTACGGGGCGAAGGGGAATCACCCCTCCACTTT
CASSLRGEGESPLHF
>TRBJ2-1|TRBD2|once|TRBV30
TGTGCCTGGAAGTCTAGCGGGGGATACAATGAGCAGTTCTTC
CAWKSSGGYNEQFF
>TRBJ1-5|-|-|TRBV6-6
TGTGCCAGCAGCCCCCGGGGGGGTTCCACCCAGCATTTT
CASSPRGGSTQHF
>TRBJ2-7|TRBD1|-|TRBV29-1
TGCAGCGTGAGGACAGGGCCCCACGAGCAGTACTTC
CSVRTGPHEQYF
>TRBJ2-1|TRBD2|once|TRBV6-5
TGTGCCAGCATCACTAGCGGGGGCGGAAATGAGCAGTTCTTC
CASITSGGGNEQFF
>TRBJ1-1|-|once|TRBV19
TGTGCCAGTAGGCATATCGCGGGGACTGGAACTTTCTTT
CASRHIAGTGTFF
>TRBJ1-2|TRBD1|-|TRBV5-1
TGCGCCAGCAGCTTAACAGGGGCAAGGGGCTACACCTTC
CASSLTGARGYTF
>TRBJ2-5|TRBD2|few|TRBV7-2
TGTGCCAGCAGCTTATTAACAGCGGGGAAGACCCAGTACTTC
CASSLLTAGKTQYF
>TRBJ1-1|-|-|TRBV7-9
TGTGCCAGCAGCTTTCCCTCCGGTCGTGCAGCTTTCTTT
CASSFPSGRAAFF